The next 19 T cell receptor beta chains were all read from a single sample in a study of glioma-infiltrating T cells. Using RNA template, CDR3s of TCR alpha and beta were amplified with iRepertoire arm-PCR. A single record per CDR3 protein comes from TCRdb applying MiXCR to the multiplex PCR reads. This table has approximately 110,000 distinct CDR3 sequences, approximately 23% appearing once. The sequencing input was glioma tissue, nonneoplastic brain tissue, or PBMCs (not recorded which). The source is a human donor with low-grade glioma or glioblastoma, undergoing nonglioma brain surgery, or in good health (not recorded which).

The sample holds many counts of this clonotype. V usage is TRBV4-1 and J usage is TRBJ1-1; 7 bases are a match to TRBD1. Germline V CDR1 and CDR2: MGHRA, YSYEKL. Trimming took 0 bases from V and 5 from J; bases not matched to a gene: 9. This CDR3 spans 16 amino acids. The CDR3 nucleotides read TGCGCCAGCAGCCAAGATAAACGACAGGGTGGAACTGAAGCTTTCTTT. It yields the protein CASSQDKRQGGTEAFF.

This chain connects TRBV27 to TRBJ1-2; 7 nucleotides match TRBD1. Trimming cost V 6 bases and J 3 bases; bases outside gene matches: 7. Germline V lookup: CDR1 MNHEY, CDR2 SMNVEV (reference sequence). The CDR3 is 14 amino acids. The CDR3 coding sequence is TGTGCCAGCAGCTACAGGGGCCGCTACTATGGCTACACCTTC. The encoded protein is CASSYRGRYYGYTF.

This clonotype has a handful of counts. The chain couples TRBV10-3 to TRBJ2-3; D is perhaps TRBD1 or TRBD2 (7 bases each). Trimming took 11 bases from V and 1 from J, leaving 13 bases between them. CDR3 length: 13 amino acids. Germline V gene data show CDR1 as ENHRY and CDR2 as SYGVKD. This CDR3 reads CAGRGTGTDTQYF. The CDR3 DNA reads TGTGCCGGGAGGGGGACAGGCACAGATACGCAGTATTTT.

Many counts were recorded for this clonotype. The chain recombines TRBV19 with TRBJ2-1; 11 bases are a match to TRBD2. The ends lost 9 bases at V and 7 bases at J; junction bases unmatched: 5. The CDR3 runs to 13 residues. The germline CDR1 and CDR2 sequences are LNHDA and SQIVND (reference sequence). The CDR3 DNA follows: TGTGCCAGCGGGACTAGCGGAGGGAATGAGCAGTTCTTC. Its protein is CASGTSGGNEQFF.

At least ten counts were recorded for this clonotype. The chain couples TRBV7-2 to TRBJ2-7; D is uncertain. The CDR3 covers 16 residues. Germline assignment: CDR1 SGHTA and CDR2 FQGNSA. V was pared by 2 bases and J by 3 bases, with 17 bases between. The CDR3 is CASSLMFRSSNYEQYF. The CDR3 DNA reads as TGTGCCAGCAGCTTAATGTTTCGGAGCTCGAACTACGAGCAGTACTTC.

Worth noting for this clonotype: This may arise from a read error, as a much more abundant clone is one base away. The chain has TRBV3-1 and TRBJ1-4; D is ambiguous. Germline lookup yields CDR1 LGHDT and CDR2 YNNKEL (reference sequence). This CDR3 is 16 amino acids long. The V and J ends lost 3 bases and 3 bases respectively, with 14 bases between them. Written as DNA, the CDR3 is TGTGCCAGCAGCCATCCTAGAAGAGCGGCTAATGAAAAACTGTTTTTT. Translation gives CASSHPRRAANEKLFF.

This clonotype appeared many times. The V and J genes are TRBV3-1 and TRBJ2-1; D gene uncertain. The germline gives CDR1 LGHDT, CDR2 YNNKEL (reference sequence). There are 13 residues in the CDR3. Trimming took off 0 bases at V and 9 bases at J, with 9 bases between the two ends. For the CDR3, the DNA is TGTGCCAGCAGCCAAGAGGTACCAGGTGAGCAGTTCTTC. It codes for CASSQEVPGEQFF.

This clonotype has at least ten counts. The CDR3 loop is CASSLSGPSYEQYF. The CDR3 coding sequence is TGTGCCAGCAGTTTAAGTGGACCCTCCTACGAGCAGTACTTC. This sequence joins TRBV27 and TRBJ2-7; no firm D call. The CDR3 length is 14 residues. Germline values: CDR1 MNHEY, CDR2 SMNVEV (reference sequence). V lost 2 bases and J 0 bases, leaving 8 bases between the germline ends.

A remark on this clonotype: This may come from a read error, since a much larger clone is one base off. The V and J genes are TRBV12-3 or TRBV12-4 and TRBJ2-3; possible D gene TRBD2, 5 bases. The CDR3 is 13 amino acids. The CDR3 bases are TGTGACAGCAGTTTATCACGGGATCAGGCGCAGTATTTT. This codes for CDSSLSRDQAQYF.

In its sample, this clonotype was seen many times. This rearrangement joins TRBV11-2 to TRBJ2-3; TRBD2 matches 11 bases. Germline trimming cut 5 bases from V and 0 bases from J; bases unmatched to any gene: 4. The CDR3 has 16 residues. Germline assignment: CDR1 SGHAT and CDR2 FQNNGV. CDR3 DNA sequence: TGTGCCAGCAGCCACAGGACTAGCGGGAGCACAGATACGCAGTATTTT. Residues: CASSHRTSGSTDTQYF.

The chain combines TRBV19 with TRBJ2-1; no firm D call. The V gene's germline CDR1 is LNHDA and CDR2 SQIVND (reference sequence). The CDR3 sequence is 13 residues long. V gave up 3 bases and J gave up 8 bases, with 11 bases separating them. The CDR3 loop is CASSIAGVHEQFF. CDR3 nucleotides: TGTGCCAGTAGTATTGCTGGAGTCCATGAGCAGTTCTTC.

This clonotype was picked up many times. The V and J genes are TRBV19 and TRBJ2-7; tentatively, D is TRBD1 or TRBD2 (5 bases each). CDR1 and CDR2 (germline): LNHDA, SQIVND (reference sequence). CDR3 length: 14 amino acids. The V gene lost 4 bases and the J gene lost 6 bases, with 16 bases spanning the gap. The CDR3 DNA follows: TGTGCCAGTAGTACGGCCGGGGCCTCGTTCGAGCAGTACTTC. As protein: CASSTAGASFEQYF.

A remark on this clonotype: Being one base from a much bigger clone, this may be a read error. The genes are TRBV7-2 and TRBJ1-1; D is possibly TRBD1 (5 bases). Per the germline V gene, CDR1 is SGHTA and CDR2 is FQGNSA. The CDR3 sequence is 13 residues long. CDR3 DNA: TGTGCCAACAGCTCGGGGGGGGGAACTGAAGCTTTCTTT. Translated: CANSSGGGTEAFF.

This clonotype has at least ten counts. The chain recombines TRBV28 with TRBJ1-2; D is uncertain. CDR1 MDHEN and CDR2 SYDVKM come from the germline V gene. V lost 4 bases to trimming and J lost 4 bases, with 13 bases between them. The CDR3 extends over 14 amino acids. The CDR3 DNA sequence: TGTGCCAGCAGTTCCCCAGCAGGTTCCTATGGCTACACCTTC. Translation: CASSSPAGSYGYTF.

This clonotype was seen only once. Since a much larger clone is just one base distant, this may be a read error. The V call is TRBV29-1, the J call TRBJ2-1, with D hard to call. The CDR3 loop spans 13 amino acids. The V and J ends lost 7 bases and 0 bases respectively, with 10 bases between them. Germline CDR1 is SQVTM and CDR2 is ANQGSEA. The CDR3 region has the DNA TGCAGCGCTGATGGCAGCTCCTACAATGAGCAGTTCTTC. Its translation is CSADGSSYNEQFF.

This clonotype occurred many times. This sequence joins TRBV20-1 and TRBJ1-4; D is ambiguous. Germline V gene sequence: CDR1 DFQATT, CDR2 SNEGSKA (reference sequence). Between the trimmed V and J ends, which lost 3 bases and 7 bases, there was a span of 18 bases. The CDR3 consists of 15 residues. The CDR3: CSASPPTLGSEKLFF. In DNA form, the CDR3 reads TGCAGTGCTAGTCCCCCGACGTTAGGGAGTGAAAAACTGTTTTTT.

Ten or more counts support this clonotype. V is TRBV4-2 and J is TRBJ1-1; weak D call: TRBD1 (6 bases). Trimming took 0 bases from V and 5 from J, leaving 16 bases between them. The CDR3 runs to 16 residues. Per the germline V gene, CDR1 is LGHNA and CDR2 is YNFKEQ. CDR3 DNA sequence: TGTGCCAGCAGCCAAGATCAGCCAGGGGCGGGGACTGAAGCTTTCTTT. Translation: CASSQDQPGAGTEAFF.

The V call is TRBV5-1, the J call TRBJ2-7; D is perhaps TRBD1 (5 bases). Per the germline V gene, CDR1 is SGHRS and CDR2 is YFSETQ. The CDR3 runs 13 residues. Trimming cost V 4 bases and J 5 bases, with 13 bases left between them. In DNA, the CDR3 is TGCGCCAGCAGCCCCGCAGGGATCCACGAGCAGTACTTC. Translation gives CASSPAGIHEQYF.

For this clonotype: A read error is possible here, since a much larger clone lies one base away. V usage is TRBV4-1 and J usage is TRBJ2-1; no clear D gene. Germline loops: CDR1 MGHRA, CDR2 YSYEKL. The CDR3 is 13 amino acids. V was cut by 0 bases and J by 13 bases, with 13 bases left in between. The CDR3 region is CASSQDSGPDQFF. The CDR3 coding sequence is TGCGCCAGCAGCCAAGATAGTGGGCCTGATCAGTTCTTC.